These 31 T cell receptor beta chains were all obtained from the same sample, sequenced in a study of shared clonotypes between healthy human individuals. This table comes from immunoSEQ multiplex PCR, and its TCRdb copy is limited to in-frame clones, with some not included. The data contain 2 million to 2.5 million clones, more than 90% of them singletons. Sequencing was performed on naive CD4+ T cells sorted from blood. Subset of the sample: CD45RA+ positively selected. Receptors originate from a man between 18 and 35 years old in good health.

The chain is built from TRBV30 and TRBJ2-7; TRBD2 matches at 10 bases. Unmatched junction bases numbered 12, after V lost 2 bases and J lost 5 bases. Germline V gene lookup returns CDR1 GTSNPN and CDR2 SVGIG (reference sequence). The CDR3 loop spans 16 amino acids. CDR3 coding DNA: TGTGCCTGGAGTAAAGGAGCGGGGGGGCGTACGGACGAGCAGTACTTC. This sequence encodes CAWSKGAGGRTDEQYF.

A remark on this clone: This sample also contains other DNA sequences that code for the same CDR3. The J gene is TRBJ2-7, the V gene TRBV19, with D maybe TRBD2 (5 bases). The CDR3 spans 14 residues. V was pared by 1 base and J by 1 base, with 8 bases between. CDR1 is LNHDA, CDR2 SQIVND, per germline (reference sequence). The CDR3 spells CASSIAGSSYEQYF. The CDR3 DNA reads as TGTGCCAGTAGTATAGCGGGGTCGTCCTACGAGCAGTACTTC.

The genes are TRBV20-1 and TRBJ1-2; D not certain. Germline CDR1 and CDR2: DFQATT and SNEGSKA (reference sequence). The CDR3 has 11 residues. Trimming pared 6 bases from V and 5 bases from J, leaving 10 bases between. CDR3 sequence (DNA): TGCAGTGCCCATAGGGCGTATGGCTACACCTTC. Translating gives CSAHRAYGYTF.

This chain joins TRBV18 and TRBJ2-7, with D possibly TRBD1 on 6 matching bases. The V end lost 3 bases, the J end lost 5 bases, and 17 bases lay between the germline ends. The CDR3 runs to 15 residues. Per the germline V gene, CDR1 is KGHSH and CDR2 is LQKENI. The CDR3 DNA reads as TGTGCCAGCTCACCTTGGGCCCAAGGGGACAACGAGCAGTACTTC. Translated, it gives CASSPWAQGDNEQYF.

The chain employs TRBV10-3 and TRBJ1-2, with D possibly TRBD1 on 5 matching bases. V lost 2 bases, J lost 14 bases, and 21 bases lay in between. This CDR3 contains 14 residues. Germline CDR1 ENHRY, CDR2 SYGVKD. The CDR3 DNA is TGTGCCATCAGTGAGGGGGGATTATTCAGGGTCGGGACCTTC. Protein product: CAISEGGLFRVGTF.

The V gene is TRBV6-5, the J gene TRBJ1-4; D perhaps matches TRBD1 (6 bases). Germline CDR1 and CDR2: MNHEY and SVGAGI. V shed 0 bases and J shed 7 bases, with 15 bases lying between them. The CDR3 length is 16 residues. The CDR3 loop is CASSYSSGGGGEKLFF. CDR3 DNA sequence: TGTGCCAGCAGTTACTCGAGTGGGGGCGGCGGTGAAAAACTGTTTTTT.

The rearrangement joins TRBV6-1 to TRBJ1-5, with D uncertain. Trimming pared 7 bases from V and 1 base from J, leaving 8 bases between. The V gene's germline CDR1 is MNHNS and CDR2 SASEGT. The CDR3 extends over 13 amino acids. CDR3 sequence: CASNAVSNQPQHF. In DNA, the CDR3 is TGTGCCAGCAACGCAGTAAGCAATCAGCCCCAGCATTTT.

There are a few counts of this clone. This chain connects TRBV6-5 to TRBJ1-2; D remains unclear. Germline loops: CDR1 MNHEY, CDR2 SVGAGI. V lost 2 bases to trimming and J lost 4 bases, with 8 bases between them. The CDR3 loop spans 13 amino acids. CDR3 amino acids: CASSYEASYGYTF. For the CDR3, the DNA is TGTGCCAGCAGTTACGAAGCCAGCTATGGCTACACCTTC.

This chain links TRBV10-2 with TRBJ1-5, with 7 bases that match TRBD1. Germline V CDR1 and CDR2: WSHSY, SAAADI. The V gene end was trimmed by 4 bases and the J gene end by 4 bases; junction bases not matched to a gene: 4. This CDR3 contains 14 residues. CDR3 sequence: CASSGGQINQPQHF. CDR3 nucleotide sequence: TGCGCCAGCAGTGGGGGACAGATTAATCAGCCCCAGCATTTT.

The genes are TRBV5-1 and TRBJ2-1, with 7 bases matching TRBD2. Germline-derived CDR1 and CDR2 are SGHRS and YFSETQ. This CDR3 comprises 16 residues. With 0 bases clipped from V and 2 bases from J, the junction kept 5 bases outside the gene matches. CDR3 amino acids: CASSLEGGTTYNEQFF. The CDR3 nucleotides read TGCGCCAGCAGCTTGGAAGGCGGGACTACCTACAATGAGCAGTTCTTC.

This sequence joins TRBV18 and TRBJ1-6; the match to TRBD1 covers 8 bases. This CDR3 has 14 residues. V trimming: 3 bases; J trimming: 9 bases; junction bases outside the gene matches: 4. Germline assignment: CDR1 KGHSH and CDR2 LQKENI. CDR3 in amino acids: CASSPQGASSPLHF. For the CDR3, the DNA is TGTGCCAGCTCACCTCAGGGGGCTAGTTCACCCCTCCACTTT.

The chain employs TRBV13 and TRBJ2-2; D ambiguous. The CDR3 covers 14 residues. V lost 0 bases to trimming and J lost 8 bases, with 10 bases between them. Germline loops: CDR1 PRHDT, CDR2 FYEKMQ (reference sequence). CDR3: CASSLGQNSGELFF. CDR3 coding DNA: TGTGCCAGCAGCTTAGGGCAGAACAGTGGGGAGCTGTTTTTT.

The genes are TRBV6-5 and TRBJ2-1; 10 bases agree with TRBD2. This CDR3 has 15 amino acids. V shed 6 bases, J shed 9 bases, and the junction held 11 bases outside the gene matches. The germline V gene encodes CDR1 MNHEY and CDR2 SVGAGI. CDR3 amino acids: CASSPTIERGGEQFF. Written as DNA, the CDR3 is TGTGCCAGCAGCCCGACGATCGAGCGGGGGGGTGAGCAGTTCTTC.

CDR3 region: CASSSGGQETQYF. CDR3 nucleotides: TGTGCCAGCAGCTCAGGGGGACAAGAGACCCAGTACTTC. The J gene is TRBJ2-5, the V gene TRBV7-6; TRBD1 matches at 7 bases. Losses at the gene ends were 4 bases for V and 2 bases for J; bases not matched to a gene: 1. CDR1 and CDR2 from the germline V gene are SGHVS and FNYEAQ. The CDR3 runs 13 residues.

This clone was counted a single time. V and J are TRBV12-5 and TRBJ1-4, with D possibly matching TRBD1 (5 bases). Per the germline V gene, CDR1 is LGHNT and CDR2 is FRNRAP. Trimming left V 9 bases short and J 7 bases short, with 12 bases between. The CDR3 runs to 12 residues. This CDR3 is CASGTVVEKLFF. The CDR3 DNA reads TGTGCTAGCGGGACGGTTGTTGAAAAACTGTTTTTT.

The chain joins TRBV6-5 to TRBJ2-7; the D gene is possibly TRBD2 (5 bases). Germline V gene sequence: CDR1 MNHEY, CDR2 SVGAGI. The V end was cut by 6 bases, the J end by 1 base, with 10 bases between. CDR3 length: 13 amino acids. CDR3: CASSPLVSYEQYF. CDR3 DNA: TGTGCCAGCAGCCCACTAGTATCCTACGAGCAGTACTTC.

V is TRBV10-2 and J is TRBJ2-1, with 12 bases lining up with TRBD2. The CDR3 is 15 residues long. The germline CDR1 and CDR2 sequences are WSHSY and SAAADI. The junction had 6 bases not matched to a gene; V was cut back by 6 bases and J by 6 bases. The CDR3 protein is CASSHGLAGPNEQFF. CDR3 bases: TGCGCCAGCAGCCATGGACTAGCGGGGCCCAATGAGCAGTTCTTC.

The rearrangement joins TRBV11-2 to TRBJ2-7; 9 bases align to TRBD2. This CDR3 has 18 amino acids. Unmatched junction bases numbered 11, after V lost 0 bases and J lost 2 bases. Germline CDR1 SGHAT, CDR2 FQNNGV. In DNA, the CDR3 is TGTGCCAGCAGCTTAGAACCCTACCCGACTAGCGGAGCCTACGAGCAGTACTTC. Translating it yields CASSLEPYPTSGAYEQYF.

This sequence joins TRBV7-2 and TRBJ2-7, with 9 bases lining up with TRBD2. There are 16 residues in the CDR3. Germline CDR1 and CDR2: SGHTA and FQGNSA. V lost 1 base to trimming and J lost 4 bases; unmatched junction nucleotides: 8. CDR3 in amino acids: CASSLVTAGGPYEQYF. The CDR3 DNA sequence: TGTGCCAGCAGCTTAGTTACAGCGGGAGGACCATACGAGCAGTACTTC.

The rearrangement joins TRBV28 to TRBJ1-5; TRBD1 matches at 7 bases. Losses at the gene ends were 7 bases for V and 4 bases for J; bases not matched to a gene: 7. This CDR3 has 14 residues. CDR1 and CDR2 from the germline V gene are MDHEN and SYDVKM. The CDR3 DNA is TGTGCCAGCACTAAAGACAGGGAAAATCAGCCCCAGCATTTT. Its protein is CASTKDRENQPQHF.

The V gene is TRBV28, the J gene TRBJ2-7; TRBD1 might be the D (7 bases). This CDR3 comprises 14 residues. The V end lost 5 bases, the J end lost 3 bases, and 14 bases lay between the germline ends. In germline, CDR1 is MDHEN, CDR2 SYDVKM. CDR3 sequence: CASSQGGVIYEQYF. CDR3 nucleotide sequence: TGTGCCAGCAGTCAGGGGGGAGTGATCTACGAGCAGTACTTC.

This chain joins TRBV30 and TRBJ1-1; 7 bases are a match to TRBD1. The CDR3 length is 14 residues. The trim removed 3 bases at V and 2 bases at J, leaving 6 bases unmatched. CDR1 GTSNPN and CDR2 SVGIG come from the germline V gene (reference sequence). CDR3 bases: TGTGCCTGGAGAACAGGGGCGAGAAACACTGAAGCTTTCTTT. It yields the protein CAWRTGARNTEAFF.

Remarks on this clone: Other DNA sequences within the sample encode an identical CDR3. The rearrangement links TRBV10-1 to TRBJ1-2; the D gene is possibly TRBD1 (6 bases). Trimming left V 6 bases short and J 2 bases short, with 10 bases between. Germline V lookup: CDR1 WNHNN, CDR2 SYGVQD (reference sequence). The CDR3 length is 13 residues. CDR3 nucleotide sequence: TGCGCCAGCAGCCCGGACAGAAACTATGGCTACACCTTC. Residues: CASSPDRNYGYTF.

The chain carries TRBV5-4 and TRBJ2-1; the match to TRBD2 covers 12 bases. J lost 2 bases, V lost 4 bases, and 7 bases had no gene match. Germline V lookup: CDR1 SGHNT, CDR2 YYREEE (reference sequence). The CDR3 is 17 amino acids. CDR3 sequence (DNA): TGTGCCAGCAGCCCGGGTTCTAGCGGGGGGGCCTACAATGAGCAGTTCTTC. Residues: CASSPGSSGGAYNEQFF.

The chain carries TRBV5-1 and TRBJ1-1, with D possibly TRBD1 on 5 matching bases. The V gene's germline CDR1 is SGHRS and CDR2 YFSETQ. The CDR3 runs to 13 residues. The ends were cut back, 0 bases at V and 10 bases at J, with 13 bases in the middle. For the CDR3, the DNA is TGCGCCAGCAGCTTGGATTCAACAGGTTCAGCTTTCTTT. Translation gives CASSLDSTGSAFF. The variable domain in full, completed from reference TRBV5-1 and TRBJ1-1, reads KAGVTQTPRYLIKTRGQQVTLSCSPISGHRSVSWYQQTPGQGLQFLFEYFSETQRNKGNFPGRFSGRQFSNSRSEMNVSTLELGDSALYLCASSLDSTGSAFFGQGTRLTVV.

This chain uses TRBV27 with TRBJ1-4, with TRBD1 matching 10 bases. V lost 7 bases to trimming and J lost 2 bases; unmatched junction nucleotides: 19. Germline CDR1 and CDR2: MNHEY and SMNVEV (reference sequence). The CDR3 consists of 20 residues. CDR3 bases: TGTGCCAGCACTCCCTCCCTACTGACAGGGGGCTATCTCACTAATGAAAAACTGTTTTTT. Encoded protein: CASTPSLLTGGYLTNEKLFF.

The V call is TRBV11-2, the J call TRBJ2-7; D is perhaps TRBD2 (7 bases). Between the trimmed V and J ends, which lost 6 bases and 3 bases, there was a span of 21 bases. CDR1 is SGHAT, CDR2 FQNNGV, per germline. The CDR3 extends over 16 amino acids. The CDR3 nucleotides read TGTGCCAGCAGTACTATAAGCGGGACAACTCTCTACGAGCAGTACTTC. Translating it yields CASSTISGTTLYEQYF.

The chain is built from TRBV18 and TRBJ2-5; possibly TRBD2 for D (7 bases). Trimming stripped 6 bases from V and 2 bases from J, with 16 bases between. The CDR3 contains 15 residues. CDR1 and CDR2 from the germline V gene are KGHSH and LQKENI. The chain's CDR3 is CASSDTQGGQETQYF. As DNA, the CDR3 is TGTGCCAGCTCTGACACACAGGGAGGGCAAGAGACCCAGTACTTC.

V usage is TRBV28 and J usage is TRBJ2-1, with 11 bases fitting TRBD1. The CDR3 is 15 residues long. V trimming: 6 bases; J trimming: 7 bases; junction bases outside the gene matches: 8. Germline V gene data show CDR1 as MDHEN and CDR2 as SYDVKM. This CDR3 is CASRQAGQGENEQFF. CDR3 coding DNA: TGTGCCAGCAGGCAAGCGGGACAGGGGGAGAATGAGCAGTTCTTC.

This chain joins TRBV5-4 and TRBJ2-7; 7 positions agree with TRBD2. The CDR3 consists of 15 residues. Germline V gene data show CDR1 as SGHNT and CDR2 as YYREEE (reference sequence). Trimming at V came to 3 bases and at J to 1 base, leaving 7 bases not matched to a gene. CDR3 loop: CASSWTGAGSYEQYF. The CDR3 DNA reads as TGTGCCAGCAGCTGGACCGGAGCGGGGTCCTACGAGCAGTACTTC.

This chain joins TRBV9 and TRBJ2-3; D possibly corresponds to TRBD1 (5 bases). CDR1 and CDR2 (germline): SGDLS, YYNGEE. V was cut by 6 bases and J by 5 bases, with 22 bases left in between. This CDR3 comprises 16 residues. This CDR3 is CASTDDAGSTGDTQYF. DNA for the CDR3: TGTGCCAGCACGGACGATGCAGGGTCCACTGGAGATACGCAGTATTTT.